This entry is about one T cell receptor (beta chain). Germline V gene data show CDR1 as ENHRY and CDR2 as SYGVKD. The CDR3 is made up of 13 amino acids. The V and J ends lost 8 bases and 9 bases, in that order; junction bases with no gene match: 8. The sample comes from a study of blood T cell repertoires in COVID-19. Across the study: The United States, Italy and Spain provided the acute and convalescent COVID-19 samples. Nucleic acid was either cDNA or gDNA, and it came from T cells, B-cell-depleted T cells, or PBMCs.

Source study methods: From reference gene primer amplification, estimates of nucleated cell counts were derived. Data came from immunoSEQ multiplex PCR; TCRdb stores just in-frame clones and leaves some out. V, J and clone size were drawn from that table, and D and trimming were deduced from the DNA. The sample carries more than 250,000 clones, over 70% recorded once. Sequences were obtained from peripheral blood. The sequence was obtained from a woman between 50 and 59 years old with acute or convalescent COVID-19. V is TRBV10-3 and J is TRBJ2-3, with 10 bases aligning to TRBD1. CDR3 residues: CAIRPGTGETQYF. The CDR3, as DNA: TGTGCCATCCGTCCCGGGACAGGGGAGACGCAGTATTTT.